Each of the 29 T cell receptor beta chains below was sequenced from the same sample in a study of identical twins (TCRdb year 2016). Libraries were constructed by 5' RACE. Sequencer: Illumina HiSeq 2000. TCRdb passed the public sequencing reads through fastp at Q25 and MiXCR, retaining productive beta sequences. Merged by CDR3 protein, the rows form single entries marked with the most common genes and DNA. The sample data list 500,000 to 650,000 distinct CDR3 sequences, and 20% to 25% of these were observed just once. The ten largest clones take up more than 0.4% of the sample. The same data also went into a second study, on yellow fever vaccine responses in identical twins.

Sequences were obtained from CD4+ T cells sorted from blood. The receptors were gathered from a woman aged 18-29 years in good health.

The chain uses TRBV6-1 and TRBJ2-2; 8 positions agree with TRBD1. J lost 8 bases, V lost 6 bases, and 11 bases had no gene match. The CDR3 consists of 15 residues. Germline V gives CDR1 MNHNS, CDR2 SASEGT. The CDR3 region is CASRAPGQDTGELFF. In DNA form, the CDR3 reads TGTGCCAGCAGAGCACCGGGACAGGATACTGGGGAGCTGTTTTTT.

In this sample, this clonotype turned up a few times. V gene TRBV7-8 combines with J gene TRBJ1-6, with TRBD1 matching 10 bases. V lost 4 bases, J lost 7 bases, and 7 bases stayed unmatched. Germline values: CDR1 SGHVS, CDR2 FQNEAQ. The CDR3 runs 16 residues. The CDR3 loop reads CASSYRDRGKNSPLHF. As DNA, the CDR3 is TGTGCCAGCAGCTACCGGGACAGGGGTAAAAATTCACCCCTCCACTTT.

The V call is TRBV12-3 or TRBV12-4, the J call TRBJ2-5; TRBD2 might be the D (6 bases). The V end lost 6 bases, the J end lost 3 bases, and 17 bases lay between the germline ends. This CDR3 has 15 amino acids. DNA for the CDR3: TGTGCCAGCAGCCGGGGCCGGGACTCAAAAGAGACCCAGTACTTC. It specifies CASSRGRDSKETQYF.

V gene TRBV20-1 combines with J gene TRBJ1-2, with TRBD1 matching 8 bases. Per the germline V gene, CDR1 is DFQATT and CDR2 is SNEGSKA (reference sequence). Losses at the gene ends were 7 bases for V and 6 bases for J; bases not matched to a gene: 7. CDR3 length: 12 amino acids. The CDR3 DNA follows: TGCAGTGAAGTCAGGGGGCTGGATGGCTACACCTTC. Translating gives CSEVRGLDGYTF.

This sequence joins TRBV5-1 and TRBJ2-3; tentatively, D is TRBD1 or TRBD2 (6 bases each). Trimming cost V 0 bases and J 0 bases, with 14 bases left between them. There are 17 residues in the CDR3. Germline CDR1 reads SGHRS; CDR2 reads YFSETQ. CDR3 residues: CASSLVSGATSTDTQYF. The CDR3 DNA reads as TGCGCCAGCAGCTTGGTTTCGGGGGCCACTAGCACAGATACGCAGTATTTT.

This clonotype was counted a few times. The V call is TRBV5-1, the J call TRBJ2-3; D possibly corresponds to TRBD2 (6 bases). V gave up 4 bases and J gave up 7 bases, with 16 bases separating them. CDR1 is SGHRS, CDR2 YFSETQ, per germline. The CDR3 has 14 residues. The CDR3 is CASSQGGNVYTQYF. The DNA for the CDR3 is TGCGCCAGCAGCCAGGGCGGGAACGTGTATACGCAGTATTTT.

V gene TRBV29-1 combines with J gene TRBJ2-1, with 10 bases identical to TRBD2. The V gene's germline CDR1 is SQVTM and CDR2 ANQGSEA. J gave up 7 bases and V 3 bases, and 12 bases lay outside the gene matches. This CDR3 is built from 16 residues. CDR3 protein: CSVDDPLAGVWNEQFF. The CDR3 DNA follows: TGCAGCGTTGACGACCCGCTAGCGGGGGTTTGGAATGAGCAGTTCTTC.

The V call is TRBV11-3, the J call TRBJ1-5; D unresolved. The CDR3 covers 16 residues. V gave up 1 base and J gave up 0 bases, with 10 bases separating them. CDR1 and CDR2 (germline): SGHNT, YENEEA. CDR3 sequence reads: CASSLVRSYSNQPQHF. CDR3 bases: TGTGCCAGCAGCTTAGTGCGGTCTTATAGCAATCAGCCCCAGCATTTT.

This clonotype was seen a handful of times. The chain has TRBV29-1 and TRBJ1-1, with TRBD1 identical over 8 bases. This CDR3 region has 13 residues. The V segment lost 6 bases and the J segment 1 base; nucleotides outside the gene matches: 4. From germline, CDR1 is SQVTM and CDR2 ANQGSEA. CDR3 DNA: TGCAGCGTGGCGGGACAGGCGAACACTGAAGCTTTCTTT. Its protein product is CSVAGQANTEAFF.

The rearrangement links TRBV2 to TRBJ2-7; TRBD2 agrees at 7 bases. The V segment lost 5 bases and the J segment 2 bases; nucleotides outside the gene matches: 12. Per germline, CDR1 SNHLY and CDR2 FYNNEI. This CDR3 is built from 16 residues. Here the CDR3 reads CASSPTLAEPPYEQYF. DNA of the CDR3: TGTGCCAGCAGTCCAACCCTAGCGGAGCCACCCTACGAGCAGTACTTC.

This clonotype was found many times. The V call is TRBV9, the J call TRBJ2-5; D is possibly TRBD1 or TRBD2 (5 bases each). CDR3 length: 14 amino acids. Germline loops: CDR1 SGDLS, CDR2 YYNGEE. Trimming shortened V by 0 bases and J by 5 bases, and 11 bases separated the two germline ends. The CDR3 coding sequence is TGTGCCAGCAGCGTAGGGCAGGGCGGGGAGACCCAGTACTTC. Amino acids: CASSVGQGGETQYF.

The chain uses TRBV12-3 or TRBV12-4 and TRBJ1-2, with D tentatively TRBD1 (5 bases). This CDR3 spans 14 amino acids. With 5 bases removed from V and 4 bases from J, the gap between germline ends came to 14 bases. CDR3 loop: CASSLADSLYGYTF. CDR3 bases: TGTGCCAGCAGTCTTGCTGACAGCCTCTATGGCTACACCTTC.

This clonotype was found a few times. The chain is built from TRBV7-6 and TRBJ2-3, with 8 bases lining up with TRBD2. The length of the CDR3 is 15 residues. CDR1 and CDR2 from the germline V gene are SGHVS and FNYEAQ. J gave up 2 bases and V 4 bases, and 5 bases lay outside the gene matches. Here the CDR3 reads CASSYRLATTDTQYF. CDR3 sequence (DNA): TGTGCCAGCAGCTATAGACTAGCGACCACAGATACGCAGTATTTT.

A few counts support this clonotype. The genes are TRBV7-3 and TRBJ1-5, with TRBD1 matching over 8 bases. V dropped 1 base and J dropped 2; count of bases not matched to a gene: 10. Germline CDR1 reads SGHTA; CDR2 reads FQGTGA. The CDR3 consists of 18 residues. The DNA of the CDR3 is TGTGCCAGCAGCTTAAGGGCCCAGGGGGCGCGAGGCAATCAGCCCCAGCATTTT. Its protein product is CASSLRAQGARGNQPQHF.

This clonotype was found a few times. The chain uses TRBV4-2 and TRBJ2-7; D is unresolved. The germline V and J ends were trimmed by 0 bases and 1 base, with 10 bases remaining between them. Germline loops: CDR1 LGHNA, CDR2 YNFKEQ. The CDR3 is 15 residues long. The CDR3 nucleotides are TGTGCCAGCAGCCAAGACGCAACACCATCCTACGAGCAGTACGTC. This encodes CASSQDATPSYEQYV.

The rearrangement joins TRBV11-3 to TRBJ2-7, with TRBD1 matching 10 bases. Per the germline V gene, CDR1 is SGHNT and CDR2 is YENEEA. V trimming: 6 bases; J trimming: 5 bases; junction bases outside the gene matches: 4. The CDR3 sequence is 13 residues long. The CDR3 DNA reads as TGTGCCAGCAGACGGGACAGGGGCGACGAGCAGTACTTC. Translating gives CASRRDRGDEQYF.

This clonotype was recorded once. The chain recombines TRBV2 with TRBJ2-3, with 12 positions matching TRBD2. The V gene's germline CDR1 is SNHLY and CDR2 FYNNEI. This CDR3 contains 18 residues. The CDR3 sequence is CTFSLAWTSGTSTDTQYF. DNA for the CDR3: TGTACCTTCAGTTTAGCCTGGACTAGCGGGACAAGCACAGATACGCAGTATTTT.

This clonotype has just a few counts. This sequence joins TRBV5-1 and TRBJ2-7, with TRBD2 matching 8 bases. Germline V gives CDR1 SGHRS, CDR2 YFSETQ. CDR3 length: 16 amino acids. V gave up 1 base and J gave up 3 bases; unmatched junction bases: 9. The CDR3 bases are TGCGCCAGCAGCTTGAATTTCGGGACTAGGGGCTACGAGCAGTACTTC. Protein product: CASSLNFGTRGYEQYF.

CDR3 amino acids: CSARLEWNSPLHF. The CDR3 DNA is TGCAGTGCTAGACTAGAATGGAATTCACCCCTCCACTTT. The chain links TRBV20-1 to TRBJ1-6; unclear D gene. CDR3 length equals 13 residues. Trimming shortened V by 2 bases and J by 7 bases, and 9 bases separated the two germline ends. Germline CDR1 DFQATT, CDR2 SNEGSKA (reference sequence).

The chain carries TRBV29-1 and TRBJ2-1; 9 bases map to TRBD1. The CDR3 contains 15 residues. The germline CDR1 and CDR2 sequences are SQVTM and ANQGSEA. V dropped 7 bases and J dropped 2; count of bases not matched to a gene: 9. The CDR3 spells CSARGQGSTYNEQFF. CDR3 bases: TGCAGCGCTAGAGGACAGGGGTCCACCTACAATGAGCAGTTCTTC.

CDR3 sequence reads: CASSWGTSGKNTGELFF. CDR3 coding DNA: TGCGCCAGCAGCTGGGGGACTAGCGGGAAGAACACCGGGGAGCTGTTTTTT. This chain joins TRBV5-1 and TRBJ2-2, with TRBD2 matching 13 bases. The CDR3 has 17 amino acids. Germline-derived CDR1 and CDR2 are SGHRS and YFSETQ. V gave up 3 bases and J gave up 1 base; unmatched junction bases: 3.

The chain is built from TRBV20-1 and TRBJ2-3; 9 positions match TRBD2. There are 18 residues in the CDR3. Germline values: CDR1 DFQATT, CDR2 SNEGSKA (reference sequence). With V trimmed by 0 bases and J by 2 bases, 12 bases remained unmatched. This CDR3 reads CSARDPGLAGASTDTQYF. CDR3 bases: TGCAGTGCTAGAGATCCGGGATTAGCGGGGGCCTCCACAGATACGCAGTATTTT.

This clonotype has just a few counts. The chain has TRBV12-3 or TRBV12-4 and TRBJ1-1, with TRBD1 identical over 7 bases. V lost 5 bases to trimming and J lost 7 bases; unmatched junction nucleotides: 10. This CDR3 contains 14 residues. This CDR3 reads CASSAQGTVLEAFF. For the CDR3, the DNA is TGTGCCAGCAGTGCTCAAGGGACAGTCCTTGAAGCTTTCTTT.

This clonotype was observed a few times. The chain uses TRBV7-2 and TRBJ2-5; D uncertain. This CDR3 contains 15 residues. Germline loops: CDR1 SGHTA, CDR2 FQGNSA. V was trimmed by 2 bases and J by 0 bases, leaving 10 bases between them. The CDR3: CASSLRGGNQETQYF. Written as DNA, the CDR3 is TGTGCCAGCAGCTTACGTGGCGGTAACCAAGAGACCCAGTACTTC.

The CDR3 region has the DNA TGCAGTGCTAGAGATGTATCCGGTAAGAGGGGGAATGAGCAGTTCTTC. Protein product: CSARDVSGKRGNEQFF. The chain uses TRBV20-1 and TRBJ2-1, with a possible D match to TRBD1 (6 bases). The CDR3 sequence is 16 residues long. The germline V gene has CDR1 DFQATT and CDR2 SNEGSKA (reference sequence). The V end was cut by 0 bases, the J end by 7 bases, with 19 bases between.

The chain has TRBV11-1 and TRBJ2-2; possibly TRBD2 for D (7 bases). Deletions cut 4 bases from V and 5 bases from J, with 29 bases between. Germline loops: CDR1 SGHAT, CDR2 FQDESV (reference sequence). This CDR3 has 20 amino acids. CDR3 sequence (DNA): TGTGCCAGCAGCTCCCTAAAGGACCAAAAACAGGGAGCGGGGACCGGGGAGCTGTTTTTT. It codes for CASSSLKDQKQGAGTGELFF.

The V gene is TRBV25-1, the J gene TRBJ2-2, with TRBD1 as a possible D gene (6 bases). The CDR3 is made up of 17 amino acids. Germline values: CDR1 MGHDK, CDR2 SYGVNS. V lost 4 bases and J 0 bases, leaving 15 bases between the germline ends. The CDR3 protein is CASSALSGTTNTGELFF. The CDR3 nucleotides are TGTGCCAGCAGTGCCTTATCCGGGACAACGAACACCGGGGAGCTGTTTTTT.

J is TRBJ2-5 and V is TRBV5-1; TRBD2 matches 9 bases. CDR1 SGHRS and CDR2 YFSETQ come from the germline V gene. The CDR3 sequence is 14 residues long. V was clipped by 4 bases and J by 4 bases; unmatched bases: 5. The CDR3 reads CASSGSGRVETQYF. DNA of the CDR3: TGCGCCAGCAGCGGTAGCGGGAGAGTAGAGACCCAGTACTTC.

The CDR3 reads CATSDGRRTQETQYF. Here the CDR3 DNA reads TGTGCCACCAGTGATGGCCGCAGGACGCAAGAGACCCAGTACTTC. The chain has TRBV24-1 and TRBJ2-5; D is undetermined. Trimming stripped 3 bases from V and 2 bases from J, with 12 bases between. Germline V gene data show CDR1 as KGHDR and CDR2 as SFDVKD. The CDR3 sequence is 15 residues long.